This T cell receptor (beta chain) comes out of a study of CD8+CD57+ T cells in acquired aplastic anemia. Study information: Sorted CD4+ plus CD8+ cells gave DNA averaging around 3 ug. Researchers reported that healthy donors averaged approximately 9.8 million reads for CD4+ cells.

TCR beta VDJ combinations and CDR3 sequences were profiled from genomic DNA. Each CDR3 protein is one row after TCRdb ran MiXCR on the reads. This table holds approximately 160,000 distinct CDR3 sequences, approximately 43% found once. This clonotype was seen at least ten times. This TCR was recovered from a human donor in good health. The sample taken for sequencing was sorted CD4+, CD8+, or CD8+CD57+ T cells (not recorded which) from PBMCs.

The CDR3 nucleotides read TGCAGTGCTAGAGATCCGGTAGGGGGCGACTATGGCTACACCTTC. Protein: CSARDPVGGDYGYTF. The chain carries TRBV20-1 and TRBJ1-2; 7 nucleotides match TRBD1. Germline V CDR1 and CDR2: DFQATT, SNEGSKA (reference sequence). V gave up 0 bases and J gave up 3 bases; unmatched junction bases: 7. CDR3 length equals 15 residues.